This record looks at one T cell receptor (beta chain) sequence and its context. Antigen unknown. A second roughly 7 to 12 cycle PCR used barcoded and J-beta primers. TCRdb reprocessed the 5' RACE reads with MiXCR, giving one entry per CDR3 protein. The table records some 760,000 distinct CDR3 sequences, 20% to 25% of them present only once. These data are taken from a study of blood T cells in healthy people across ages. V lost 6 bases and J lost 1; bases outside the gene matches: 9. CDR1 MDHEN and CDR2 SYDVKM come from the germline V gene. The CDR3 runs 15 residues. Findings and limits, study-wide: With unsorted PBMCs, a conclusive comparison of naive versus antigen-experienced cells was not possible.

This same sample was also part of a study on T cells of mothers and their children. That study reports: Reverse transcription into cDNA received all extracted RNA, at approximately 1.5 ug per 15 ul. Whether pairs are related or unrelated, thymic selection shapes their TCR recombination output in much the same way.

What was sequenced was blood. This chain connects TRBV28 to TRBJ2-7, with TRBD1 identical over 7 bases. The sequence was obtained from a boy under 18 in good health. The CDR3 here is CASRSNRGWSYEQYF. CDR3 coding DNA: TGTGCCAGCAGGTCGAACAGGGGTTGGTCCTACGAGCAGTACTTC.